These 25 T cell receptor beta chains came from one sample sequenced in a study of Tregs in tolerant kidney transplant recipients. The assay was immunoSEQ multiplex PCR, and TCRdb's table has in-frame clones only and misses some. The repertoire table contains roughly 48,000 clones. The sequencing used CD4+ T cells from blood, collected before the transplant. The receptors stem from a human donor who received a combined kidney and bone marrow transplant.

On this clone itself: The read ends 3 residues before the CDR3 terminus; that terminus is restored from the germline J gene. This rearrangement joins TRBV2 to TRBJ1-1, with D hard to call. The CDR3 runs 14 residues. Germline values: CDR1 SNHLY, CDR2 FYNNEI. With 4 bases removed from V and 0 bases from J, the gap between germline ends came to 9 bases. Partial CDR3 DNA: TGTGCCAGCAGTGTTAACAGCCTGAACACTGAA. It encodes CASSVNSLNTE. The complete CDR3 sequence is CASSVNSLNTEAFF.

A note on this clone: The read is 3 residues too short to cover the CDR3 end, so that end is filled in from the germline J gene. The chain uses TRBV7-2 and TRBJ2-7; 10 nucleotides align to TRBD2. Per germline, CDR1 SGHTA and CDR2 FQGNSA. After removal of 6 bases from V and 0 bases from J, the junction contained 5 bases not matched to a gene. This CDR3 has 15 amino acids. The CDR3 bases that were read are TGTGCCAGCAGACCGGGACTAGCGCACTCCTACGAG. Translating gives CASRPGLAHSYE. The full CDR3 reads CASRPGLAHSYEQYF.

On this clone: The read is 3 residues too short to cover the CDR3 end, so that end is filled in from the germline J gene. The J gene is TRBJ1-3, the V gene TRBV7-3; a weak D match, TRBD1 (6 bases). Germline values: CDR1 SGHTA, CDR2 FQGTGA. The CDR3 covers 17 residues. Trimming took 6 bases from V and 0 from J, leaving 18 bases between them. The CDR3 loop reads CASRQYRERISGNTIYF. CDR3 DNA, as far as it was read: TGTGCCAGCAGGCAGTACAGGGAACGGATCTCTGGAAACACC.

A note on this clone: The observed sequence ends 3 residues before the CDR3 terminus, with the missing tail filled in from the germline J gene. The chain joins TRBV2 to TRBJ2-1; 7 bases are a match to TRBD2. V trimming: 9 bases; J trimming: 3 bases; junction bases outside the gene matches: 2. Germline V lookup: CDR1 SNHLY, CDR2 FYNNEI. The CDR3 has 12 amino acids. The covered CDR3 bases are TGTGCCAGAAGGACTAGCTACAATGAG. Encoded protein: CARRTSYNE. The CDR3 in its entirety is CARRTSYNEQFF. Full variable domain (remainder filled in from reference TRBV2 and TRBJ2-1): EPEVTQTPSHQVTQMGQEVILRCVPISNHLYFYWYRQILGQKVEFLVSFYNNEISEKSEIFDDQFSVERPDGSNFTLKIRSTKLEDSAMYFCARRTSYNEQFFGPGTRLTVL.

Worth noting for this clone: The CDR3 end is not reached by the read, which stops 3 residues before it; the germline J gene fills it in. The V call is TRBV7-9, the J call TRBJ1-2; weak D call: TRBD1 (5 bases). The CDR3 loop spans 14 amino acids. V was pared by 1 base and J by 4 bases, with 10 bases between. The germline CDR1 and CDR2 sequences are SEHNR and FQNEAQ (reference sequence). The CDR3 loop reads CASSLETDFYGYTF. CDR3 DNA, as far as it was read: TGTGCCAGCAGCTTAGAGACAGACTTCTATGGC. The complete variable domain, with remaining parts taken from reference TRBV7-9 and TRBJ1-2, reads DTGVSQNPRHKITKRGQNVTFRCDPISEHNRLYWYRQTLGQGPEFLTYFQNEAQLEKSRLLSDRFSAERPKGSFSTLEIQRTEQGDSAMYLCASSLETDFYGYTFGSGTRLTVV.

On this clone: The read ends 3 residues before the CDR3 terminus; that terminus is restored from the germline J gene. The chain carries TRBV19 and TRBJ2-5; 12 bases are shared with TRBD1. The trim removed 0 bases at V and 7 bases at J, leaving 3 bases unmatched. The CDR3 covers 15 residues. Germline CDR1 LNHDA, CDR2 SQIVND (reference sequence). CDR3 DNA (partial): TGTGCCAGTAGTATAGATATGGGACAGGGGGCGACC. As protein: CASSIDMGQGAT. The full CDR3 protein reads CASSIDMGQGATQYF.

Incomplete CDR3 DNA: TGCGCCAGCAGCTTACTACAGGGGGCGAATGGC. It yields the protein CASSLLQGANG. The full CDR3 is CASSLLQGANGYTF. This chain links TRBV5-1 with TRBJ1-2; 9 bases are a match to TRBD1. Read coverage stops 3 residues before the CDR3 terminus; the germline J gene supplies the remainder. Germline V CDR1 and CDR2: SGHRS, YFSETQ. The CDR3 covers 14 residues. Trimming at V came to 2 bases and at J to 6 bases, leaving 5 bases not matched to a gene.

The sequenced part of the CDR3 DNA is TGTGCCAGCTCACCCCAACTAGCGCAAGCCTACGAG. The encoded protein is CASSPQLAQAYE. The whole CDR3 protein reads CASSPQLAQAYEQYF. The J gene is TRBJ2-7, the V gene TRBV18, with 7 bases that match TRBD2. The read terminates 3 residues before the CDR3 end, so the remaining end is supplied by the germline J gene. CDR3 size: 15 residues. CDR1 KGHSH and CDR2 LQKENI come from the germline V gene. The V and J ends lost 3 bases and 2 bases, in that order; junction bases with no gene match: 7.

For this clone: Coverage ceases 3 residues before the CDR3 finishes, and the germline J gene fills in the end. The gene calls are TRBV5-1 and TRBJ2-3, with 9 bases fitting TRBD2. Germline lookup yields CDR1 SGHRS and CDR2 YFSETQ. This CDR3 has 18 amino acids. The V and J ends lost 1 base and 0 bases, in that order; junction bases with no gene match: 9. The sequenced CDR3 bases are TGCGCCAGCAGCTTGCCGCTCCCCACTAGCGGGAGCACAGATACG. This encodes CASSLPLPTSGSTDT. In full, the CDR3 is CASSLPLPTSGSTDTQYF.

Concerning this clone: The read comes to an end 3 residues before the CDR3 does, leaving the germline J gene to fill in the end. V gene TRBV19 combines with J gene TRBJ2-7, with 10 bases identical to TRBD2. The CDR3 runs to 16 residues. The germline gives CDR1 LNHDA, CDR2 SQIVND (reference sequence). The trim removed 4 bases at V and 3 bases at J, leaving 9 bases unmatched. CDR3 residues: CASSTGTSEGDYEQYF. The CDR3 bases that were read are TGTGCCAGTAGTACCGGGACTAGCGAGGGAGACTACGAG.

A note on this clone: The read terminates 3 residues ahead of where the CDR3 ends, so the germline J gene completes it. This chain connects TRBV7-2 to TRBJ1-5; TRBD1 agrees at 7 bases. Germline lookup yields CDR1 SGHTA and CDR2 FQGNSA. Germline trimming cut 3 bases from V and 7 bases from J; bases unmatched to any gene: 3. The CDR3 consists of 13 residues. The DNA read from the CDR3 is TGTGCCAGCAGCTTCCGGGACAGCCAGCCC. Translating it yields CASSFRDSQP. The whole CDR3 sequence is CASSFRDSQPQHF. Filled out from reference TRBV7-2 and TRBJ1-5, the complete variable domain reads GAGVSQSPSNKVTEKGKDVELRCDPISGHTALYWYRQSLGQGLEFLIYFQGNSAPDKSGLPSDRFSAERTGGSVSTLTIQRTQQEDSAVYLCASSFRDSQPQHFGDGTRLSIL.

A word on this clone: The read gets to within 3 residues of the CDR3 end, and the germline J gene fills in the rest. The chain joins TRBV13 to TRBJ1-1; possibly TRBD1 for D (5 bases). The CDR3 covers 14 residues. Germline CDR1 and CDR2: PRHDT and FYEKMQ (reference sequence). V gave up 4 bases and J gave up 6 bases, with 15 bases separating them. Incomplete CDR3 DNA: TGTGCCAGCAGCTCGAGCACAGGAACCCCTGAA. Translating it yields CASSSSTGTPE. The whole CDR3 sequence reads CASSSSTGTPEAFF. Using reference TRBV13 and TRBJ1-1 for the parts outside the CDR3, the full variable domain is AAGVIQSPRHLIKEKRETATLKCYPIPRHDTVYWYQQGPGQDPQFLISFYEKMQSDKGSIPDRFSAQQFSDYHSELNMSSLELGDSALYFCASSSSTGTPEAFFGQGTRLTVV.

For this clone: The CDR3 end is not reached by the read, which stops 3 residues before it; the germline J gene fills it in. The chain employs TRBV19 and TRBJ1-4; a weak D match, TRBD1 (5 bases). V was shortened by 3 bases and J by 0 bases, with 11 bases between the two germline ends. The CDR3 totals 16 residues. The germline gives CDR1 LNHDA, CDR2 SQIVND (reference sequence). CDR3 region: CASSILDRSTNEKLFF. CDR3 bases read: TGTGCCAGTAGTATCCTCGACAGATCAACTAATGAAAAA.

As for this clone: The read stops 3 residues short of the end of the CDR3; the missing end is completed from the germline J gene. The chain recombines TRBV30 with TRBJ1-5, with D possibly TRBD1 on 5 matching bases. Trimming left V 3 bases short and J 6 bases short, with 21 bases between. Germline values: CDR1 GTSNPN, CDR2 SVGIG (reference sequence). The CDR3 is 16 amino acids. CDR3 sequence reads: CAWSLGTLAGSQPQHF. The part of the CDR3 DNA that was read is TGTGCCTGGAGCCTCGGGACTTTAGCAGGGAGTCAGCCC.

As for this clone: The read halts 3 residues ahead of the CDR3 end, with the missing end drawn from the germline J gene. The V call is TRBV10-3, the J call TRBJ2-1; TRBD1 agrees at 7 bases. CDR3 size: 15 residues. V was clipped by 1 base and J by 5 bases; unmatched bases: 5. CDR1 ENHRY and CDR2 SYGVKD come from the germline V gene. The sequenced CDR3 bases are TGTGCCATCAGTGAGTTTAACAGGGGCCACAATGAG. The encoded protein is CAISEFNRGHNE. The CDR3 in its entirety is CAISEFNRGHNEQFF.

With regard to this clone: From the germline J gene comes the end of the CDR3, since the read stops 3 residues before it. The V call is TRBV5-1, the J call TRBJ2-5; 7 bases are shared with TRBD2. The CDR3 extends over 14 amino acids. The ends lost 2 bases at V and 1 base at J; junction bases unmatched: 2. The germline V gene has CDR1 SGHRS and CDR2 YFSETQ. The CDR3 reads CASSLLATQETQYF. CDR3 DNA (partial): TGCGCCAGCAGCTTACTAGCGACCCAAGAGACC. Variable domain in full (rest from reference TRBV5-1 and TRBJ2-5): KAGVTQTPRYLIKTRGQQVTLSCSPISGHRSVSWYQQTPGQGLQFLFEYFSETQRNKGNFPGRFSGRQFSNSRSEMNVSTLELGDSALYLCASSLLATQETQYFGPGTRLLVL.

A note on this clone: The read gets to within 3 residues of the CDR3 end, and the germline J gene fills in the rest. This rearrangement joins TRBV5-1 to TRBJ2-5; the D gene is possibly TRBD2 (5 bases). The CDR3 has 14 residues. CDR1 is SGHRS, CDR2 YFSETQ, per germline. Deletions cut 3 bases from V and 5 bases from J, with 14 bases between. This chain's CDR3 is CASSSPEGSETQYF. CDR3 DNA (partial): TGCGCCAGCAGCTCCCCCGAGGGCTCGGAGACC.

Comment on this clone: The sequence runs out 3 residues before the end of the CDR3; the remainder is reconstructed from the germline J gene. The chain joins TRBV6-2 or TRBV6-3 to TRBJ2-1; D possibly corresponds to TRBD2 (6 bases). V lost 9 bases to trimming and J lost 7 bases, with 22 bases between them. The CDR3 covers 15 residues. Per germline, CDR1 MNHEY and CDR2 SVGEGT. CDR3 sequence: CASRGVTVSDNEQFF. The sequenced CDR3 bases are TGTGCCAGTCGCGGGGTAACCGTATCCGATAATGAG.

As regards this clone: The observed sequence ends 3 residues before the CDR3 terminus, with the missing tail filled in from the germline J gene. The chain employs TRBV19 and TRBJ2-3, with TRBD2 matching 11 bases. The junction had 3 bases not matched to a gene; V was cut back by 3 bases and J by 4 bases. The CDR3 has 15 residues. The germline gives CDR1 LNHDA, CDR2 SQIVND (reference sequence). The CDR3 loop is CASSMALAGADTQYF. Partial CDR3 DNA: TGTGCCAGTAGTATGGCACTAGCGGGAGCAGATACG.

As to this clone: The CDR3 end is not reached by the read, which stops 3 residues before it; the germline J gene fills it in. The rearrangement links TRBV30 to TRBJ1-4, with 7 bases fitting TRBD1. V dropped 2 bases and J dropped 8; count of bases not matched to a gene: 5. The germline V gene encodes CDR1 GTSNPN and CDR2 SVGIG (reference sequence). The CDR3 consists of 13 residues. CDR3 protein: CAWSLTGHEKLFF. CDR3 DNA (partial): TGTGCCTGGAGTTTGACAGGGCACGAAAAA.

Notes on this clone: The read ends 3 residues before the CDR3 terminus; that terminus is restored from the germline J gene. V usage is TRBV20-1 and J usage is TRBJ1-5, with D perhaps matching TRBD1 (5 bases). The CDR3 length is 12 residues. Per germline, CDR1 DFQATT and CDR2 SNEGSKA (reference sequence). V was clipped by 2 bases and J by 6 bases, with 8 bases between them. CDR3 protein: CSARQGSQPQHF. CDR3 DNA (partial): TGCAGTGCTAGACAGGGCTCTCAGCCC.

For this clone: The read is 3 residues too short to cover the CDR3 end, so that end is filled in from the germline J gene. V and J are TRBV7-9 and TRBJ2-1, with unresolved D. The CDR3 covers 13 residues. The germline V gene encodes CDR1 SEHNR and CDR2 FQNEAQ (reference sequence). V dropped 4 bases and J dropped 7 bases, with 11 bases sitting between them. The CDR3 region is CASSSLVSNEQFF. Partial CDR3 DNA: TGTGCCAGCAGCTCTCTAGTTAGTAATGAG.

Remarks on this clone: The CDR3 end is not reached by the read, which stops 3 residues before it; the germline J gene fills it in. V usage is TRBV5-1 and J usage is TRBJ2-5; D is possibly TRBD1 or TRBD2 (6 bases each). The CDR3 has 15 residues. Germline CDR1 and CDR2: SGHRS and YFSETQ. V was clipped by 5 bases and J by 1 base, with 15 bases between them. The CDR3 spells CASRVGGDIQETQYF. The CDR3 DNA, read in part, is TGCGCCAGCAGAGTTGGAGGGGACATCCAAGAGACC.

Concerning this clone: Read sequence stops 3 residues before the CDR3 end, and the germline J gene provides the missing end. The rearrangement links TRBV30 to TRBJ2-7; 10 bases are shared with TRBD2. Trimming cost V 0 bases and J 3 bases; bases outside gene matches: 2. The CDR3 spans 14 residues. CDR1 and CDR2 from the germline V gene are GTSNPN and SVGIG (reference sequence). CDR3 bases read: TGTGCCTGGAGTGTACCTAGCGGGAGCTACGAG. This translates into CAWSVPSGSYE. The entire CDR3 reads CAWSVPSGSYEQYF.

This chain's CDR3 is CASSYEGQNNEQFF. CDR3 DNA, as far as it was read: TGCGCCAGCAGCTACGAAGGACAGAACAATGAG. The chain links TRBV4-1 to TRBJ2-1; weak D call: TRBD1 (6 bases). The observed sequence ends 3 residues before the CDR3 terminus, with the missing tail filled in from the germline J gene. This CDR3 is 14 amino acids long. The V gene lost 5 bases and the J gene lost 5 bases, with 13 bases spanning the gap. Germline V gene lookup returns CDR1 MGHRA and CDR2 YSYEKL.